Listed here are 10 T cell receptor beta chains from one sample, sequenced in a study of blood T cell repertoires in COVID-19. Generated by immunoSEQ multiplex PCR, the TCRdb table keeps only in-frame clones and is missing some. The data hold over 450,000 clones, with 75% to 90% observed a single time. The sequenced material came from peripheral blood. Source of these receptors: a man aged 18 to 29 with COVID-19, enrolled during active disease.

The CDR3, as DNA: TGTGCCACCAGCAGAGGGGGACAGGCCAGCTATGGCTACACCTTC. Translation: CATSRGGQASYGYTF. V usage is TRBV15 and J usage is TRBJ1-2; TRBD1 matches 8 bases. Germline trimming cut 1 base from V and 4 bases from J; bases unmatched to any gene: 5. CDR1 and CDR2 (germline): LNHNV, YYDKDF (reference sequence). The CDR3 length is 15 residues.

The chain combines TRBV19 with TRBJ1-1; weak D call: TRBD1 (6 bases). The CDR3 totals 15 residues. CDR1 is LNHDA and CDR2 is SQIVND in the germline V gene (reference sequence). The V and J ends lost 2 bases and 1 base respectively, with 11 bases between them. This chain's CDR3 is CASSIPGTPNTEAFF. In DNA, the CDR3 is TGTGCCAGTAGTATACCCGGGACACCGAACACTGAAGCTTTCTTT. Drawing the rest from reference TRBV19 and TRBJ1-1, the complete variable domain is DGGITQSPKYLFRKEGQNVTLSCEQNLNHDAMYWYRQDPGQGLRLIYYSQIVNDFQKGDIAEGYSVSREKKESFPLTVTSAQKNPTAFYLCASSIPGTPNTEAFFGQGTRLTVV.

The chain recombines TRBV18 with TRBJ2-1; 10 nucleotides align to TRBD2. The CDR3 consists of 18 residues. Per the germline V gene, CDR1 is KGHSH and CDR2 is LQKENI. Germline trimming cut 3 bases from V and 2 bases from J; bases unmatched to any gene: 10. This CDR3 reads CASSPPSGGASPYNEQFF. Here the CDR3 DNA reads TGTGCCAGCTCACCCCCAAGCGGGGGGGCGTCGCCCTACAATGAGCAGTTCTTC. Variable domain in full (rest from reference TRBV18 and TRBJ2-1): NAGVMQNPRHLVRRRGQEARLRCSPMKGHSHVYWYRQLPEEGLKFMVYLQKENIIDESGMPKERFSAEFPKEGPSILRIQQVVRGDSAAYFCASSPPSGGASPYNEQFFGPGTRLTVL.

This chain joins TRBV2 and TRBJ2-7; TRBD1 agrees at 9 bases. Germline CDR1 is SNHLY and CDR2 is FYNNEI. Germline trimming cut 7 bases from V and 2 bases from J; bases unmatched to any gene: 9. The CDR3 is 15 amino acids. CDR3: CASKPDRGSAYEQYF. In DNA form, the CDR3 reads TGTGCCAGCAAACCCGACAGGGGGTCAGCCTACGAGCAGTACTTC.

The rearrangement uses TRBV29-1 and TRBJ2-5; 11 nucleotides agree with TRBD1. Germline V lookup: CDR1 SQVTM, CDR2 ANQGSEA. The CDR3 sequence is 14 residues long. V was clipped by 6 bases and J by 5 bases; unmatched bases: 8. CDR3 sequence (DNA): TGCAGCGTCCCCCCCGGGACAGGGGGTGAGACCCAGTACTTC. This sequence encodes CSVPPGTGGETQYF.

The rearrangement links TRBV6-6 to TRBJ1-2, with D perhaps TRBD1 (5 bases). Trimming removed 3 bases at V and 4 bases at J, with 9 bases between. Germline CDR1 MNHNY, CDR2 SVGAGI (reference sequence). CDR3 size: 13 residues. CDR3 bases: TGTGCCAGCAGTTATGACAGTACCTATGGCTACACCTTC. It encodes CASSYDSTYGYTF.

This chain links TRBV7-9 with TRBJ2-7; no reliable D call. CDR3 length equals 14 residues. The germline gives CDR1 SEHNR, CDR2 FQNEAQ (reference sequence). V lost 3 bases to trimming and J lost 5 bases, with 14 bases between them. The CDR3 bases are TGTGCCAGCAGCTTTGCCACTTCCAACCACGAGCAGTACTTC. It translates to CASSFATSNHEQYF.

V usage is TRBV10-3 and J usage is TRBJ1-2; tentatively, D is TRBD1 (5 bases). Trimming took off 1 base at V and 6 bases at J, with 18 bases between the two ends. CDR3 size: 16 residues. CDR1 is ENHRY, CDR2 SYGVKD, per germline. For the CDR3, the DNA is TGTGCCATCAGTGAGTTAGACCGACAGTTAAGGAATGGCTACACCTTC. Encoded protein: CAISELDRQLRNGYTF.

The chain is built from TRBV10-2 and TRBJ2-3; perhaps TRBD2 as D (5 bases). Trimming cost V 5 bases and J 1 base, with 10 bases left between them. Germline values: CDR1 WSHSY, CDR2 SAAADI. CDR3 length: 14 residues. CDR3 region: CASSFDGGTDTQYF. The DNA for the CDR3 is TGCGCCAGCAGTTTCGACGGGGGCACAGATACGCAGTATTTT.

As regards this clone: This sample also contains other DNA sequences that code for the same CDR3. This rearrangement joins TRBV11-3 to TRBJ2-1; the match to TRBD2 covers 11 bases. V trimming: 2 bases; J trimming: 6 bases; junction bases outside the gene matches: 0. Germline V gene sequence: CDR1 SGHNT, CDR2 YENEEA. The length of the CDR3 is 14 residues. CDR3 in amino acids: CASSLTSGSNEQFF. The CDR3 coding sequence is TGTGCCAGCAGCTTAACTAGCGGGAGCAATGAGCAGTTCTTC.